The next 5 T cell receptor beta chains were all read from a single sample in a study of T cells in localized non-small cell lung cancer. Method: immunoSEQ multiplex PCR; TCRdb's copy keeps in-frame clones and lacks some. The sample shows around 15,000 clones, 90% of them seen only once. Sequencing was performed on peripheral blood mononuclear cells, taken before any cancer treatment. The receptors stem from a woman aged 40 to 75 with stage III lung adenocarcinoma.

The chain recombines TRBV11-2 with TRBJ2-5, with 7 bases identical to TRBD2. V lost 5 bases to trimming and J lost 5 bases; unmatched junction nucleotides: 11. CDR1 SGHAT and CDR2 FQNNGV come from the germline V gene. The CDR3 is 15 amino acids. The CDR3: CASSVGEGGLETQYF. CDR3 nucleotide sequence: TGTGCCAGCAGCGTGGGGGAGGGAGGGCTCGAGACCCAGTACTTC.

The CDR3 DNA sequence: TGTGCCAGCAGCAAGCAAGGCGGGGAGCTGTTTTTT. Residues: CASSKQGGELFF. J is TRBJ2-2 and V is TRBV21-1. TRBV21-1 represents a pseudogene. The CDR3 runs 12 residues.

The chain combines TRBV5-1 with TRBJ2-2; D may be TRBD1 (6 bases). This CDR3 has 15 residues. The V end lost 3 bases, the J end lost 0 bases, and 9 bases lay between the germline ends. Germline CDR1 and CDR2: SGHRS and YFSETQ. The chain's CDR3 is CASSYRDPNTGELFF. In DNA form, the CDR3 reads TGCGCCAGCAGCTACAGGGATCCGAACACCGGGGAGCTGTTTTTT.

The V gene is TRBV30, the J gene TRBJ2-4; D is undetermined. V was trimmed by 4 bases and J by 0 bases, leaving 10 bases between them. The CDR3 sequence is 14 residues long. Germline V gene lookup returns CDR1 GTSNPN and CDR2 SVGIG (reference sequence). The DNA of the CDR3 is TGTGCCTGGAACGGAAAGCTAGCCAAAAACATTCAGTACTTC. It yields the protein CAWNGKLAKNIQYF.

The gene calls are TRBV29-1 and TRBJ2-7, with D maybe TRBD2 (7 bases). CDR3 length equals 17 residues. CDR1 is SQVTM, CDR2 ANQGSEA, per germline. V gave up 5 bases and J gave up 0 bases, with 23 bases separating them. CDR3 sequence reads: CSVRGGPTLPPSYEQYF. CDR3 nucleotide sequence: TGCAGCGTTAGGGGGGGACCTACCCTTCCCCCCTCCTACGAGCAGTACTTC.